This note documents a single TCR beta chain sequence. The data were obtained in a study of shared clonotypes between healthy human individuals. This CDR3 is 13 amino acids long. CDR1 and CDR2 (germline): SGHAT, FQNNGV. Trimming pared 3 bases from V and 4 bases from J, leaving 7 bases between. Using immunoSEQ multiplex PCR, the repertoire was profiled, and TCRdb retains in-frame clones only, with some absent. Here the sample spans 400,000 or so clones, 90% to 98% being singletons. This receptor was obtained from a young man in good health. The chain recombines TRBV11-2 with TRBJ2-1; the D gene is possibly TRBD1 (6 bases). The material sequenced was memory CD8+ T cells sorted from blood. Documented subset: CD45RO+ cells pooled with CCR7-negative TemRA cells. The DNA of the CDR3 is TGTGCCAGCAGCTTGACAGGTTACAATGAGCAGTTCTTC. It is translated as CASSLTGYNEQFF.